Shown below are 27 T cell receptor beta chains from a single sample sequenced in a study of early T cells in non-severe SARS-CoV-2 infection. Via MiXCR, TCRdb re-called the 5' RACE reads, giving one row per CDR3 protein. The repertoire has approximately 60,000 distinct CDR3 sequences, more than 7% of them found once; the top ten carry 13%. The material sequenced was whole blood, taken at baseline. The receptors originated from an adult who was a healthcare worker with PCR-confirmed SARS-CoV-2 infection or an uninfected control (not recorded which).

This clonotype was recorded a few times. The CDR3 nucleotides are TGTGCCAGTAGTAACCCCGGGACAGGGGCCTACGAGCAGTACTTC. Its protein is CASSNPGTGAYEQYF. V and J are TRBV19 and TRBJ2-7; 10 bases are shared with TRBD1. The J segment lost 2 bases and the V segment lost 4 bases, leaving 5 bases of the junction unmatched. The germline V gene encodes CDR1 LNHDA and CDR2 SQIVND (reference sequence). The CDR3 has 15 amino acids.

In this sample, this clonotype turned up a few times. The chain carries TRBV4-2 and TRBJ2-1; a possible D gene is TRBD2 (6 bases). Germline assignment: CDR1 LGHNA and CDR2 YNFKEQ. V was trimmed by 0 bases and J by 4 bases, leaving 10 bases between them. This CDR3 comprises 15 residues. The CDR3 loop is CASSQEPLAYNEQFF. The DNA for the CDR3 is TGTGCCAGCAGCCAAGAACCGCTAGCGTACAATGAGCAGTTCTTC.

The rearrangement links TRBV2 to TRBJ2-2; D gene unclear. CDR3 length equals 14 residues. Germline values: CDR1 SNHLY, CDR2 FYNNEI. Trimming removed 6 bases at V and 1 base at J, with 9 bases between. Here the CDR3 DNA reads TGTGCCAGCAGAGATGGGGTGAACACCGGGGAGCTGTTTTTT. It translates to CASRDGVNTGELFF.

Note on this clonotype: Being one base from a much bigger clone, this may be a read error. The chain couples TRBV11-2 to TRBJ1-1; TRBD1 is a possible D gene (5 bases). Germline V gives CDR1 SGHAT, CDR2 FQNNGV. CDR3 size: 14 residues. Trimming cost V 8 bases and J 2 bases, with 15 bases left between them. CDR3 region: CASCSTRDNTEAFF. CDR3 DNA: TGTGCCAGCTGCTCCACGCGGGACAACACTGAAGCTTTCTTT. The full variable domain, in which reference TRBV11-2 and TRBJ1-1 provide the parts outside the CDR3, is EAGVAQSPRYKIIEKRQSVAFWCNPISGHATLYWYQQILGQGPKLLIQFQNNGVVDDSQLPKDRFSAERLKGVDSTLKIQPAKLEDSAVYLCASCSTRDNTEAFFGQGTRLTVV.

This chain links TRBV3-1 with TRBJ2-5; D possibly corresponds to TRBD1 (5 bases). Trimming left V 1 base short and J 5 bases short, with 11 bases between. The CDR3 length is 14 residues. CDR1 is LGHDT and CDR2 is YNNKEL in the germline V gene (reference sequence). DNA of the CDR3: TGTGCCAGCAGCCAAGTACAGGAGCGCGAGACCCAGTACTTC. Its translation is CASSQVQERETQYF.

The genes are TRBV20-1 and TRBJ2-1, with a tentative D call TRBD2 (6 bases). V was clipped by 1 base and J by 15 bases, with 16 bases between them. The CDR3 spans 12 residues. Per germline, CDR1 DFQATT and CDR2 SNEGSKA (reference sequence). As DNA, the CDR3 is TGCAGTGCTAGAGGCGCAGGCGGGACCGGGTTCTTC. Residues: CSARGAGGTGFF.

This rearrangement joins TRBV29-1 to TRBJ2-2, with 7 positions matching TRBD1. J lost 3 bases, V lost 5 bases, and 6 bases had no gene match. Germline V lookup: CDR1 SQVTM, CDR2 ANQGSEA. The CDR3 has 14 residues. The CDR3 sequence is CSVTTGPHTGELFF. For the CDR3, the DNA is TGCAGCGTTACGACAGGGCCCCACACCGGGGAGCTGTTTTTT.

This rearrangement joins TRBV2 to TRBJ2-5; 11 bases map to TRBD2. Germline V gene lookup returns CDR1 SNHLY and CDR2 FYNNEI. J was trimmed by 5 bases and V by 7 bases; bases with no gene match: 6. This CDR3 contains 14 residues. The CDR3 nucleotides are TGTGCCAGCACCAAACGGACTAGCGGGGAGACCCAGTACTTC. Amino acid sequence: CASTKRTSGETQYF.

The chain employs TRBV5-8 and TRBJ2-1; D gene unclear. V shed 3 bases and J shed 15 bases, with 4 bases lying between them. Germline V gene sequence: CDR1 SGHTS, CDR2 YDEGEE. The CDR3 is made up of 8 amino acids. CDR3 region: CASSWGFF. CDR3 coding DNA: TGTGCCAGCAGCTGGGGGTTCTTC.

The J gene is TRBJ1-1, the V gene TRBV12-3 or TRBV12-4; 9 bases match TRBD1. V lost 7 bases to trimming and J lost 5 bases; unmatched junction nucleotides: 8. The CDR3 consists of 14 residues. The DNA for the CDR3 is TGTGCCAGCAAGCCACAGGGGGCGCAAACTGAAGCTTTCTTT. Translated: CASKPQGAQTEAFF.

This clonotype was seen only a few times. V gene TRBV20-1 combines with J gene TRBJ1-5; no definite D call. Germline values: CDR1 DFQATT, CDR2 SNEGSKA (reference sequence). The V and J ends lost 2 bases and 1 base respectively, with 9 bases between them. There are 14 residues in the CDR3. CDR3 DNA sequence: TGCAGTGCTAGATTGGGAGAAAGCAATCAGCCCCAGCATTTT. Its protein is CSARLGESNQPQHF.

This clonotype was recorded a few times. The CDR3 nucleotides read TGCGCCAGCAGCTTGGCGCTCGGAGAGACCCAGTACTTC. It codes for CASSLALGETQYF. The chain carries TRBV5-1 and TRBJ2-5, with D uncertain. Per the germline V gene, CDR1 is SGHRS and CDR2 is YFSETQ. Trimming shortened V by 0 bases and J by 4 bases, and 7 bases separated the two germline ends. The CDR3 is 13 residues long.

This clonotype has at least ten counts. The chain is built from TRBV7-9 and TRBJ1-1; D gene unclear. The germline gives CDR1 SEHNR, CDR2 FQNEAQ (reference sequence). Trimming cost V 5 bases and J 4 bases, with 11 bases left between them. The CDR3 runs to 13 residues. CDR3 in amino acids: CASSPTIPTEAFF. The CDR3 DNA reads TGTGCCAGCAGCCCGACCATACCCACTGAAGCTTTCTTT.

A few counts support this clonotype. The chain combines TRBV6-2 or TRBV6-3 with TRBJ2-2, with D possibly being TRBD1 or TRBD2 (6 bases each). This CDR3 contains 16 residues. V lost 6 bases, J lost 4 bases, and 18 bases lay in between. Germline values: CDR1 MNHEY, CDR2 SVGEGT. The CDR3 DNA is TGTGCCAGCAGCCGAGGAGGGGGAATTGGCACCGGGGAGCTGTTTTTT. Protein product: CASSRGGGIGTGELFF.

This clonotype was recorded many times. V usage is TRBV7-3 and J usage is TRBJ2-3; D not certain. Between the trimmed V and J ends, which lost 4 bases and 3 bases, there was a span of 8 bases. The CDR3 runs 13 residues. Germline CDR1 is SGHTA and CDR2 is FQGTGA. CDR3 DNA sequence: TGTGCCAGCAGCTCTATGCCGACAGATACGCAGTATTTT. Amino acid sequence: CASSSMPTDTQYF. Full variable domain (rest looked up from reference TRBV7-3 and TRBJ2-3): GAGVSQTPSNKVTEKGKYVELRCDPISGHTALYWYRQSLGQGPEFLIYFQGTGAADDSGLPNDRFFAVRPEGSVSTLKIQRTERGDSAVYLCASSSMPTDTQYFGPGTRLTVL.

The rearrangement links TRBV12-3 or TRBV12-4 to TRBJ2-5; D unresolved. Deletions cut 2 bases from V and 0 bases from J, with 4 bases between. This CDR3 region has 13 residues. The CDR3 protein is CASSLNHQETQYF. CDR3 sequence (DNA): TGTGCCAGCAGTTTAAACCACCAAGAGACCCAGTACTTC.

The rearrangement uses TRBV6-1 and TRBJ2-7; TRBD1 aligns across 8 bases. Germline trimming cut 6 bases from V and 3 bases from J; bases unmatched to any gene: 7. Germline V gene lookup returns CDR1 MNHNS and CDR2 SASEGT. The CDR3 covers 14 residues. CDR3 residues: CASRIETGDYEQYF. CDR3 nucleotides: TGTGCCAGCAGAATTGAGACAGGGGACTACGAGCAGTACTTC.

The V and J genes are TRBV5-8 and TRBJ2-7, with 7 positions matching TRBD2. V shed 6 bases and J 5 bases; nucleotides not matched to a gene: 5. Germline CDR1 reads SGHTS; CDR2 reads YDEGEE. There are 12 residues in the CDR3. Written as DNA, the CDR3 is TGTGCCAGCACATGGACTAGGAACGAGCAGTACTTC. Its translation is CASTWTRNEQYF.

The chain joins TRBV3-1 to TRBJ1-4; maybe TRBD1 (5 bases). The CDR3 has 14 amino acids. Germline CDR1 is LGHDT and CDR2 is YNNKEL (reference sequence). V lost 4 bases and J 2 bases, leaving 8 bases between the germline ends. This CDR3 is CASSRDSTNEKLFF. The DNA of the CDR3 is TGTGCCAGCAGCCGGGACTCGACTAATGAAAAACTGTTTTTT.

In this sample, this clonotype turned up many times. This chain links TRBV7-2 with TRBJ1-6; possible D gene TRBD1, 5 bases. This CDR3 has 14 amino acids. Germline CDR1 SGHTA, CDR2 FQGNSA. V lost 3 bases and J 7 bases, leaving 10 bases between the germline ends. The CDR3 DNA follows: TGTGCCAGCAGCTTCAGGGTCGGAAATTCACCCCTCCACTTT. This translates into CASSFRVGNSPLHF.

The V call is TRBV9, the J call TRBJ2-7, with 13 bases lining up with TRBD2. The CDR3 contains 15 residues. J was trimmed by 3 bases and V by 3 bases; bases with no gene match: 3. From germline, CDR1 is SGDLS and CDR2 YYNGEE. CDR3 loop: CASSEGLAGIYEQYF. The CDR3 bases are TGTGCCAGCAGCGAGGGACTAGCGGGAATCTACGAGCAGTACTTC.

This clonotype was found many times. V gene TRBV6-1 combines with J gene TRBJ1-5; D is unresolved. V lost 2 bases to trimming and J lost 5 bases, with 4 bases between them. This CDR3 region has 12 residues. Germline assignment: CDR1 MNHNS and CDR2 SASEGT. The CDR3 here is CASSEMHQPQHF. For the CDR3, the DNA is TGTGCCAGCAGTGAAATGCATCAGCCCCAGCATTTT.

This clonotype was counted at least ten times. The chain couples TRBV2 to TRBJ2-4, with D uncertain. V was clipped by 6 bases and J by 5 bases, with 11 bases between them. The germline gives CDR1 SNHLY, CDR2 FYNNEI. This CDR3 is 13 amino acids long. The CDR3 reads CASRDGNQNIQYF. As DNA, the CDR3 is TGTGCCAGCAGGGATGGGAACCAAAACATTCAGTACTTC.

This clonotype came up once. This chain connects TRBV5-5 to TRBJ2-3; the D call may be TRBD1 or TRBD2 (5 bases each). Trimming took off 4 bases at V and 5 bases at J, with 14 bases between the two ends. Per germline, CDR1 SGHKS and CDR2 YYEKEE (reference sequence). The CDR3 extends over 14 amino acids. The DNA of the CDR3 is TGTGCCAGCAGCATCAATTTGAGGGGAGATACGCAGTATTTT. It is translated as CASSINLRGDTQYF. Supplemented by reference TRBV5-5 and TRBJ2-3, the full variable domain reads DAGVTQSPTHLIKTRGQQVTLRCSPISGHKSVSWYQQVLGQGPQFIFQYYEKEERGRGNFPDRFSARQFPNYSSELNVNALLLGDSALYLCASSINLRGDTQYFGPGTRLTVL.

This clonotype has more than one count but fewer than ten. The chain combines TRBV6-5 with TRBJ2-1, with 11 nucleotides matching TRBD1. CDR3 length: 13 residues. After removal of 4 bases from V and 9 bases from J, the junction contained 2 bases not matched to a gene. The germline V gene has CDR1 MNHEY and CDR2 SVGAGI. CDR3 DNA sequence: TGTGCCAGCAGTTCGGGACAGGGGGTTGAGCAGTTCTTC. Its translation: CASSSGQGVEQFF.

The chain carries TRBV7-9 and TRBJ1-1; D is unresolved. The V end lost 5 bases, the J end lost 10 bases, and 17 bases lay between the germline ends. Per the germline V gene, CDR1 is SEHNR and CDR2 is FQNEAQ (reference sequence). The length of the CDR3 is 13 residues. CDR3 nucleotide sequence: TGTGCCAGCAGCCCCTGGGTTCAGGTGAGAGCTTTCTTT. This encodes CASSPWVQVRAFF.

This clonotype was found many times. The chain combines TRBV29-1 with TRBJ2-1, with unresolved D. Germline-derived CDR1 and CDR2 are SQVTM and ANQGSEA. This CDR3 comprises 12 residues. Trimming stripped 0 bases from V and 8 bases from J, with 8 bases between. The CDR3 region is CSVEERIDEQFF. The CDR3 DNA is TGCAGCGTTGAAGAGAGGATCGATGAGCAGTTCTTC.